Listed below are T cell receptor beta chains from one sample, sequenced in a study of cytomegalovirus exposure and HLA in healthy donors. Profiled with immunoSEQ multiplex PCR; TCRdb holds only in-frame clones, not every one. This sample has some 150,000 clones; around 75% occur once, and the top ten carry around 3.2%. Sequencing was done on a sample of PBMCs. Every receptor here comes from a human donor in good health. Each CDR3 is given with its conserved first and last residue. The D gene is left open where the match is weak. Only part of the rows carry a size: once, few, many, or a class if the clone is expanded.

d_gene: -
j_gene: TRBJ2-7
abundance: few
v_gene: TRBV19
CDR3aa: CASSLLGGSYEQYF
CDR3nt: TGTGCCAGTAGCTTATTAGGGGGATCCTACGAGCAGTACTTC

d_gene: -
j_gene: TRBJ2-3
abundance: -
v_gene: TRBV6-4
CDR3aa: CASSGQGTDTQYF
CDR3nt: TGTGCCAGCAGTGGACAGGGCACAGATACGCAGTATTTT

d_gene: TRBD1
j_gene: TRBJ1-6
abundance: -
v_gene: TRBV27
CDR3aa: CASSFTGGDNSPLHF
CDR3nt: TGTGCCAGCAGTTTTACAGGGGGGGATAATTCACCCCTCCACTTT

d_gene: -
j_gene: TRBJ2-7
abundance: -
v_gene: TRBV28
CDR3aa: CASSSLLRRDQYF
CDR3nt: TGTGCCAGCAGTTCCCTACTCCGTCGTGATCAGTACTTC

d_gene: TRBD2
j_gene: TRBJ2-1
abundance: -
v_gene: TRBV7-2
CDR3aa: CASSRAGLADYNEQFF
CDR3nt: TGTGCCAGCAGCCGAGCGGGACTAGCGGATTACAATGAGCAGTTCTTC

d_gene: TRBD2
j_gene: TRBJ2-7
abundance: -
v_gene: TRBV25-1
CDR3aa: CASLGDYPIYEQYF
CDR3nt: TGTGCCAGTTTAGGGGACTACCCAATCTACGAGCAGTACTTC

d_gene: -
j_gene: TRBJ2-1
abundance: -
v_gene: TRBV4-3
CDR3aa: CASSQDHSAGLEQFF
CDR3nt: TGCGCCAGCAGCCAAGATCATTCGGCAGGGCTTGAGCAGTTCTTC

d_gene: -
j_gene: TRBJ1-1
abundance: -
v_gene: TRBV19
CDR3aa: CASSTSERNTEAFF
CDR3nt: TGTGCCAGTAGCACAAGTGAAAGGAACACTGAAGCTTTCTTT

d_gene: -
j_gene: TRBJ2-2
abundance: -
v_gene: TRBV28
CDR3aa: CASSLGLLILSGSNTGELFF
CDR3nt: TGTGCCAGCAGTTTAGGCTTACTCATTCTTAGCGGCTCGAACACCGGGGAGCTGTTTTTT

d_gene: -
j_gene: TRBJ2-7
abundance: -
v_gene: TRBV19
CDR3aa: CASSIYGSSGSYEQYF
CDR3nt: TGTGCCAGTAGTATTTACGGGAGTAGCGGCTCCTACGAGCAGTACTTC

d_gene: -
j_gene: TRBJ2-2
abundance: -
v_gene: TRBV5-1
CDR3aa: CASSLTTNTGELFF
CDR3nt: TGCGCCAGCAGCCTGACAACGAACACCGGGGAGCTGTTTTTT

d_gene: -
j_gene: TRBJ1-5
abundance: -
v_gene: TRBV19
CDR3aa: CASSIRQGLDQPQHF
CDR3nt: TGTGCCAGTAGTATTCGCCAGGGGTTGGATCAGCCCCAGCATTTT

d_gene: TRBD1
j_gene: TRBJ2-7
abundance: once
v_gene: TRBV7-2
CDR3aa: CASSPPGQGFHEQYF
CDR3nt: TGTGCCAGCAGCCCACCGGGACAGGGTTTCCACGAGCAGTACTTC

d_gene: -
j_gene: TRBJ2-7
abundance: -
v_gene: TRBV5-4
CDR3aa: CASSLDAGRNEQYF
CDR3nt: TGTGCCAGCAGCTTGGACGCAGGGAGGAACGAGCAGTACTTC

d_gene: TRBD2
j_gene: TRBJ2-7
abundance: -
v_gene: TRBV19
CDR3aa: CASSIASGGDYEQYF
CDR3nt: TGTGCCAGTAGTATAGCTAGCGGGGGTGACTACGAGCAGTACTTC

d_gene: -
j_gene: TRBJ1-2
abundance: -
v_gene: TRBV27
CDR3aa: CASSFSPGDSSRFTF
CDR3nt: TGTGCCAGCAGTTTCTCCCCCGGGGACTCCTCCAGGTTCACCTTC

d_gene: -
j_gene: TRBJ2-6
abundance: -
v_gene: TRBV28
CDR3aa: CASSFPWTDLRSGANVLTF
CDR3nt: TGTGCCAGCAGTTTCCCCTGGACAGATCTCCGCTCTGGGGCCAACGTCCTGACTTTC

d_gene: TRBD2
j_gene: TRBJ2-7
abundance: -
v_gene: TRBV5-6
CDR3aa: CVSSLDRSGGTYSYEQYF
CDR3nt: TGTGTCAGCAGCTTGGACCGCTCGGGAGGCACCTACTCCTACGAGCAGTACTTC

d_gene: -
j_gene: TRBJ1-2
abundance: -
v_gene: TRBV7-9
CDR3aa: CSSSVGQYGYTF
CDR3nt: TGTTCCAGCAGCGTCGGACAGTATGGCTACACCTTC

d_gene: -
j_gene: TRBJ1-2
abundance: -
v_gene: TRBV18
CDR3aa: CASSPRQVDGYTF
CDR3nt: TGTGCCAGCTCACCACGGCAGGTCGATGGCTACACCTTC

d_gene: -
j_gene: TRBJ1-2
abundance: -
v_gene: TRBV6-1
CDR3aa: CASSNLGGGYGYTF
CDR3nt: TGTGCCAGCAGCAATCTAGGGGGTGGCTATGGCTACACCTTC

d_gene: -
j_gene: TRBJ2-2
abundance: -
v_gene: TRBV6-9
CDR3aa: CASSRDAGELFF
CDR3nt: TGTGCCAGCAGTCGCGATGCGGGGGAGCTGTTTTTT

d_gene: -
j_gene: TRBJ1-2
abundance: few
v_gene: TRBV20-1
CDR3aa: CSAYRDGYTF
CDR3nt: TGCAGTGCTTACAGGGATGGCTACACCTTC

d_gene: -
j_gene: TRBJ2-7
abundance: few
v_gene: TRBV10-2
CDR3aa: CASALKQETVEQYF
CDR3nt: TGCGCCAGCGCCCTAAAGCAGGAAACGGTCGAGCAGTACTTC

d_gene: -
j_gene: TRBJ2-5
abundance: -
v_gene: TRBV10-1
CDR3aa: CASSEQGRQETQYF
CDR3nt: TGCGCCAGCAGTGAACAGGGCAGACAAGAGACCCAGTACTTC

d_gene: -
j_gene: TRBJ2-2
abundance: -
v_gene: TRBV9
CDR3aa: CASSVDSGGQGGTGELFF
CDR3nt: TGTGCCAGCAGCGTAGATTCGGGAGGGCAGGGGGGCACCGGGGAGCTGTTTTTT

d_gene: -
j_gene: TRBJ2-1
abundance: -
v_gene: TRBV4-1
CDR3aa: CAGSPDGAEQFF
CDR3nt: TGCGCCGGCAGCCCAGATGGGGCAGAGCAGTTCTTC

d_gene: TRBD2
j_gene: TRBJ2-2
abundance: -
v_gene: TRBV15
CDR3aa: CATSLRLAETGELFF
CDR3nt: TGTGCCACCAGCCTCCGACTAGCGGAAACCGGGGAGCTGTTTTTT

d_gene: -
j_gene: TRBJ2-1
abundance: few
v_gene: TRBV5-1
CDR3aa: CASKPWDTYNEQFF
CDR3nt: TGCGCCAGCAAACCGTGGGACACCTACAATGAGCAGTTCTTC

d_gene: TRBD1
j_gene: TRBJ1-1
abundance: -
v_gene: TRBV19
CDR3aa: CASTHRGRDTEAFF
CDR3nt: TGTGCCAGTACGCACAGGGGGCGGGACACTGAAGCTTTCTTT

d_gene: -
j_gene: TRBJ1-5
abundance: -
v_gene: TRBV29-1
CDR3aa: CSVEVQGSHQPQHF
CDR3nt: TGCAGCGTTGAGGTCCAGGGGTCGCATCAGCCCCAGCATTTT

d_gene: -
j_gene: TRBJ2-7
abundance: -
v_gene: TRBV18
CDR3aa: CASSPTQERSYEQYF
CDR3nt: TGTGCCAGCTCACCTACACAGGAGAGAAGTTACGAGCAGTACTTC

d_gene: -
j_gene: TRBJ2-5
abundance: -
v_gene: TRBV11-1
CDR3aa: CASSSGFQETQYF
CDR3nt: TGTGCCAGCAGCTCAGGGTTCCAAGAGACCCAGTACTTC